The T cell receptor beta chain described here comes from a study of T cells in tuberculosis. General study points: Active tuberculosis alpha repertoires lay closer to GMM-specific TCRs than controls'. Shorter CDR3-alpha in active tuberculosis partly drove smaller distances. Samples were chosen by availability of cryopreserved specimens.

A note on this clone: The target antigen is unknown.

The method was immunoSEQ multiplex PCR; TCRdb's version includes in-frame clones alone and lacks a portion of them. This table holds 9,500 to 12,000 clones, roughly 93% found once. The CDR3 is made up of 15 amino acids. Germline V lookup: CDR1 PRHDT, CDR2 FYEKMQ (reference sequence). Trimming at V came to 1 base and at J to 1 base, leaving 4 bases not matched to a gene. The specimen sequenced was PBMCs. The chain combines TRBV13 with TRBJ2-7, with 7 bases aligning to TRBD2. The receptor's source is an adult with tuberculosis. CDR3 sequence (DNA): TGTGCCAGCAGCTTAGAGTCGGGGGGATCCTACGAGCAGTACTTC. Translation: CASSLESGGSYEQYF. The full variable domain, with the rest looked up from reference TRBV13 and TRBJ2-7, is AAGVIQSPRHLIKEKRETATLKCYPIPRHDTVYWYQQGPGQDPQFLISFYEKMQSDKGSIPDRFSAQQFSDYHSELNMSSLELGDSALYFCASSLESGGSYEQYFGPGTRLTVT.